The 32 T cell receptor beta chains below all came from one sample that was sequenced in a study of identical twins. In TCRdb, the 5' RACE reads were re-called with MiXCR into one record per CDR3 protein. Of approximately 590,000 distinct CDR3 sequences listed, just under 10% are singletons. These data were also reused for a study on yellow fever vaccine responses in identical twins.

Material for sequencing was PBMCs. The receptor source for this set is a woman aged 18-35 years in good health.

This clonotype was recorded a few times. The chain has TRBV2 and TRBJ2-7; a weak D match, TRBD1 (7 bases). Germline V lookup: CDR1 SNHLY, CDR2 FYNNEI. V shed 3 bases and J shed 5 bases, with 11 bases lying between them. The CDR3 runs 13 residues. The chain's CDR3 is CASSDTGEDEQYF. The CDR3, as DNA: TGTGCCAGCAGTGATACAGGGGAGGACGAGCAGTACTTC.

The chain combines TRBV30 with TRBJ2-1; 9 bases match TRBD2. The J segment lost 10 bases and the V segment lost 2 bases, leaving 9 bases of the junction unmatched. The CDR3 is 14 residues long. Germline V gives CDR1 GTSNPN, CDR2 SVGIG (reference sequence). The CDR3 DNA reads TGTGCCTGGAGTCCGGGCGGGGGGGGATGGGAGCAGTTCTTC. It is translated as CAWSPGGGGWEQFF. The variable domain in full, with the rest retrieved from reference TRBV30 and TRBJ2-1, is SQTIHQWPATLVQPVGSPLSLECTVEGTSNPNLYWYRQAAGRGLQLLFYSVGIGQISSEVPQNLSASRPQDRQFILSSKKLLLSDSGFYLCAWSPGGGGWEQFFGPGTRLTVL.

This clonotype occurred a few times. V usage is TRBV7-9 and J usage is TRBJ2-1, with 13 bases lining up with TRBD2. The junction had 8 bases not matched to a gene; V was cut back by 5 bases and J by 7 bases. The CDR3 totals 16 residues. Per the germline V gene, CDR1 is SEHNR and CDR2 is FQNEAQ (reference sequence). CDR3 residues: CASSKGLAGLGNEQFF. The DNA for the CDR3 is TGTGCCAGCAGCAAGGGACTAGCGGGACTAGGTAATGAGCAGTTCTTC.

This clonotype came up many times. This sequence joins TRBV28 and TRBJ1-1; no definite D call. The ends were cut back, 2 bases at V and 0 bases at J, with 13 bases in the middle. This CDR3 has 16 amino acids. In germline, CDR1 is MDHEN, CDR2 SYDVKM. This CDR3 is CASSLKGDYMNTEAFF. In nucleotides, the CDR3 is TGTGCCAGCAGTTTAAAGGGTGACTACATGAACACTGAAGCTTTCTTT.

The CDR3 protein is CASNSRGLSNNEQFF. Written as DNA, the CDR3 is TGTGCCAGCAATTCCAGGGGACTTTCTAACAATGAGCAGTTCTTC. The V gene is TRBV12-3 or TRBV12-4, the J gene TRBJ2-1; perhaps D is TRBD1 or TRBD2 (6 bases each). The CDR3 consists of 15 residues. The V end was cut by 7 bases, the J end by 5 bases, with 18 bases between.

The chain carries TRBV12-5 and TRBJ2-3; possible D gene TRBD1, 5 bases. The V gene's germline CDR1 is LGHNT and CDR2 FRNRAP. This CDR3 is built from 15 residues. V lost 4 bases to trimming and J lost 2 bases, with 13 bases between them. The CDR3 DNA sequence: TGTGCTAGTGGTTCCACCAGGGTGCTCACAGATACGCAGTATTTT. Residues: CASGSTRVLTDTQYF.

This clonotype has a count of ten or more. CDR3 residues: CASSPRQVDSYEQYF. CDR3 sequence (DNA): TGCGCCAGCAGCCCCCGCCAAGTAGATTCCTACGAGCAGTACTTC. This sequence joins TRBV5-1 and TRBJ2-7; D is unresolved. Germline V CDR1 and CDR2: SGHRS, YFSETQ. Trimming removed 4 bases at V and 1 base at J, with 15 bases between. The CDR3 is made up of 15 amino acids.

The genes are TRBV29-1 and TRBJ2-7; perhaps TRBD1 as D (5 bases). Per the germline V gene, CDR1 is SQVTM and CDR2 is ANQGSEA. This CDR3 contains 12 residues. V dropped 7 bases and J dropped 3 bases, with 13 bases sitting between them. For the CDR3, the DNA is TGCAGCGCACTGACAGAGTTCTACGAGCAGTACTTC. It yields the protein CSALTEFYEQYF.

This clonotype showed up just a few times. The rearrangement links TRBV5-6 to TRBJ2-1; 7 bases map to TRBD2. J gave up 10 bases and V 4 bases, and 5 bases lay outside the gene matches. The CDR3 loop spans 12 amino acids. Per germline, CDR1 SGHDT and CDR2 YYEEEE. DNA for the CDR3: TGTGCCAGCAGCGGGGGAGGGAAGGAGCAGTTCTTC. It is translated as CASSGGGKEQFF.

This clonotype was counted many times. This chain connects TRBV20-1 to TRBJ2-1; 11 bases fit TRBD2. The germline V gene encodes CDR1 DFQATT and CDR2 SNEGSKA (reference sequence). The CDR3 is 15 residues long. Trimming took 0 bases from V and 4 from J; bases not matched to a gene: 2. CDR3 nucleotide sequence: TGCAGTGCTAGAGATCTAGCGGGGGGTTACAATGAGCAGTTCTTC. Its translation is CSARDLAGGYNEQFF.

This clonotype has more than one count but fewer than ten. The chain joins TRBV18 to TRBJ2-2; D is tentatively TRBD1 or TRBD2 (5 bases each). CDR3 size: 16 residues. Germline V gives CDR1 KGHSH, CDR2 LQKENI. V was pared by 4 bases and J by 6 bases, with 18 bases between. CDR3: CASSLGTDPKAGELFF. CDR3 nucleotides: TGTGCCAGCTCACTCGGGACGGACCCGAAGGCCGGGGAGCTGTTTTTT.

This clonotype was seen at least ten times. This chain joins TRBV7-2 and TRBJ2-1; 7 bases fit TRBD2. J gave up 0 bases and V 4 bases, and 6 bases lay outside the gene matches. The CDR3 contains 16 residues. The V gene's germline CDR1 is SGHTA and CDR2 FQGNSA. The CDR3 reads CASSYPGLTSYNEQFF. The CDR3, as DNA: TGTGCCAGCAGCTACCCGGGACTAACCTCCTACAATGAGCAGTTCTTC.

This clonotype was counted a few times. The conserved phenylalanine or tryptophan normally closing the CDR3 is absent here, so this likely arose from a read error. The limits of the CDR3 on the DNA are not certain, so only TCRdb's listed CDR3 is given. CDR3: CASSDETLT. J is TRBJ2-7 and V is TRBV25-1. The CDR3 sequence runs 9 residues, both termini included. The germline V gene has CDR1 MGHDK and CDR2 SYGVNS.

In this sample, this clonotype turned up a few times. V gene TRBV12-3 or TRBV12-4 combines with J gene TRBJ2-7, with 9 bases matching TRBD1. The ends lost 6 bases at V and 0 bases at J; junction bases unmatched: 6. There are 15 residues in the CDR3. The CDR3 sequence is CASSLQGASSYEQYF. The CDR3 region has the DNA TGTGCCAGCAGCTTACAGGGGGCCAGCTCCTACGAGCAGTACTTC.

The CDR3, as DNA: TGCAGCACAAAACAGGGCGTCCAAGAGACCCAGTACTTC. This sequence encodes CSTKQGVQETQYF. This chain joins TRBV29-1 and TRBJ2-5; perhaps TRBD1 as D (6 bases). Trimming left V 8 bases short and J 1 base short, with 14 bases between. The germline V gene has CDR1 SQVTM and CDR2 ANQGSEA. This CDR3 region has 13 residues.

V usage is TRBV20-1 and J usage is TRBJ2-7; D remains unclear. Trimming shortened V by 1 base and J by 1 base, and 8 bases separated the two germline ends. Looked up from germline, CDR1 is DFQATT and CDR2 is SNEGSKA (reference sequence). The CDR3 is 13 residues long. CDR3 sequence: CSARGYWSYEQYF. CDR3 nucleotide sequence: TGCAGTGCTAGAGGATACTGGTCCTACGAGCAGTACTTC.

This clonotype was seen a few times. The chain couples TRBV20-1 to TRBJ2-5; 10 nucleotides line up with TRBD1. CDR1 DFQATT and CDR2 SNEGSKA come from the germline V gene (reference sequence). The CDR3 covers 15 residues. J lost 3 bases, V lost 3 bases, and 7 bases had no gene match. As DNA, the CDR3 is TGCAGTGCTAGCACATTGGGACAGGGGAAAGAGACCCAGTACTTC. Residues: CSASTLGQGKETQYF.

The rearrangement joins TRBV29-1 to TRBJ1-5; D perhaps matches TRBD1 (5 bases). The V end lost 2 bases, the J end lost 3 bases, and 8 bases lay between the germline ends. This CDR3 has 13 residues. CDR1 is SQVTM and CDR2 is ANQGSEA in the germline V gene. DNA of the CDR3: TGCAGCGTTGAACTGGGGGTCAATCAGCCCCAGCATTTT. Amino acid sequence: CSVELGVNQPQHF. Full variable domain (remainder filled in from reference TRBV29-1 and TRBJ1-5): SAVISQKPSRDICQRGTSLTIQCQVDSQVTMMFWYRQQPGQSLTLIATANQGSEATYESGFVIDKFPISRPNLTFSTLTVSNMSPEDSSIYLCSVELGVNQPQHFGDGTRLSIL.

This clonotype has at least ten counts. This sequence joins TRBV5-1 and TRBJ2-7; tentative D call: TRBD2 (6 bases). The germline V and J ends were trimmed by 4 bases and 3 bases, with 14 bases remaining between them. CDR3 length equals 14 residues. CDR1 is SGHRS and CDR2 is YFSETQ in the germline V gene. CDR3 protein: CASSTTSSNYEQYF. The DNA of the CDR3 is TGCGCCAGCAGCACGACTAGTTCTAACTACGAGCAGTACTTC.

The table lists this clonotype with a few counts. The chain carries TRBV12-3 or TRBV12-4 and TRBJ2-1; 10 nucleotides agree with TRBD1. This CDR3 has 15 amino acids. The V and J ends lost 5 bases and 7 bases, in that order; junction bases with no gene match: 8. The CDR3 protein is CASSQDRGWANEQFF. The DNA of the CDR3 is TGTGCCAGCAGTCAGGACAGGGGGTGGGCTAATGAGCAGTTCTTC.

This clonotype was counted a few times. This chain connects TRBV18 to TRBJ2-5; D remains unclear. This CDR3 has 12 residues. Germline values: CDR1 KGHSH, CDR2 LQKENI. V lost 2 bases to trimming and J lost 7 bases, with 8 bases between them. The chain's CDR3 is CASSPESGTQYF. The CDR3 DNA reads as TGTGCCAGCTCACCAGAGAGTGGGACCCAGTACTTC.

This chain joins TRBV5-1 and TRBJ2-1; the D gene is possibly TRBD2 (6 bases). The CDR3 runs 15 residues. From germline, CDR1 is SGHRS and CDR2 YFSETQ. V was clipped by 0 bases and J by 4 bases, with 11 bases between them. Written as DNA, the CDR3 is TGCGCCAGCAGCTTGGCGGTAGCGGCGTACAATGAGCAGTTCTTC. Translated: CASSLAVAAYNEQFF.

This clonotype was observed many times. The CDR3 here is CASSDLLYGNTEAFF. The CDR3 DNA is TGTGCCAGCAGCGACTTACTATATGGGAACACTGAAGCTTTCTTT. The chain employs TRBV7-9 and TRBJ1-1; the D is unclear. CDR1 and CDR2 from the germline V gene are SEHNR and FQNEAQ (reference sequence). The CDR3 has 15 amino acids. Trimming shortened V by 5 bases and J by 1 base, and 14 bases separated the two germline ends.

The rearrangement joins TRBV28 to TRBJ1-4; D gene ambiguous. V lost 5 bases and J 7 bases, leaving 14 bases between the germline ends. The CDR3 extends over 14 amino acids. CDR1 MDHEN and CDR2 SYDVKM come from the germline V gene. For the CDR3, the DNA is TGTGCCAGCAGTCGAGACACGGAGGGTGAAAAACTGTTTTTT. It encodes CASSRDTEGEKLFF.

This clonotype was found a few times. The chain is built from TRBV6-2 or TRBV6-3 and TRBJ1-5; a weak D match, TRBD1 (5 bases). Per the germline V gene, CDR1 is MNHEY and CDR2 is SVGEGT. The CDR3 is made up of 16 amino acids. Trimming removed 6 bases at V and 4 bases at J, with 19 bases between. The CDR3 region has the DNA TGTGCCAGCAGACCCGCCCGGGGGGAAGGTAATCAGCCCCAGCATTTT. Translation gives CASRPARGEGNQPQHF.

The rearrangement links TRBV21-1 to TRBJ2-3; TRBD2, the D gene given by the table, was not confirmed from the DNA. TRBV21-1 is a documented pseudogene. CDR3 length equals 15 residues. The CDR3 DNA reads TGTGCCAGCAGCAACGTAGCGGGGGGGCCGTTTACGCAGTATTTT. Amino acids: CASSNVAGGPFTQYF.

The gene calls are TRBV19 and TRBJ1-2; TRBD1 might be the D (6 bases). Germline loops: CDR1 LNHDA, CDR2 SQIVND (reference sequence). The CDR3 totals 14 residues. Trimming left V 5 bases short and J 5 bases short, with 15 bases between. Here the CDR3 reads CASSSRGVGYGYTF. CDR3 nucleotide sequence: TGTGCCAGTAGTTCTAGGGGGGTCGGATATGGCTACACCTTC.

This clonotype was found a few times. The V call is TRBV27, the J call TRBJ2-3, with a tentative D call TRBD2 (6 bases). V was shortened by 6 bases and J by 0 bases, with 19 bases between the two germline ends. The CDR3 is 17 residues long. The germline CDR1 and CDR2 sequences are MNHEY and SMNVEV (reference sequence). CDR3 coding DNA: TGTGCCAGCAGCCCTGGCCAAGGAGGGATTAGCACAGATACGCAGTATTTT. The encoded protein is CASSPGQGGISTDTQYF.

Details on this clonotype: It may be a read error: a sequence one base away is much more abundant. The chain is built from TRBV18 and TRBJ2-2; D call uncertain. This CDR3 comprises 12 residues. The V and J ends lost 2 bases and 7 bases respectively, with 5 bases between them. Germline V gene data show CDR1 as KGHSH and CDR2 as LQKENI. CDR3 residues: CASSPDIGELFF. DNA of the CDR3: TGTGCCAGCTCACCAGACATCGGGGAGCTGTTTTTT.

The rearrangement uses TRBV7-3 and TRBJ2-1; the D gene is possibly TRBD1 (6 bases). Germline CDR1 and CDR2: SGHTA and FQGTGA. Trimming shortened V by 5 bases and J by 9 bases, and 26 bases separated the two germline ends. The CDR3 has 17 residues. DNA of the CDR3: TGTGCCAGCAGCCTTCGGGTTGTGGGGGCTATTCCTCGTGAGCAGTTCTTC. It translates to CASSLRVVGAIPREQFF. The full variable domain, its missing parts supplied by reference TRBV7-3 and TRBJ2-1, is GAGVSQTPSNKVTEKGKYVELRCDPISGHTALYWYRQSLGQGPEFLIYFQGTGAADDSGLPNDRFFAVRPEGSVSTLKIQRTERGDSAVYLCASSLRVVGAIPREQFFGPGTRLTVL.

A few counts support this clonotype. This sequence joins TRBV2 and TRBJ2-1; a possible D gene is TRBD2 (5 bases). The germline CDR1 and CDR2 sequences are SNHLY and FYNNEI. V lost 3 bases and J 3 bases, leaving 12 bases between the germline ends. This CDR3 spans 15 amino acids. Here the CDR3 reads CASSEASRDYNEQFF. CDR3 DNA: TGTGCCAGCAGTGAGGCTAGCCGCGACTACAATGAGCAGTTCTTC.

This clonotype was seen many times. The genes are TRBV5-1 and TRBJ2-2; D gene ambiguous. V was trimmed by 1 base and J by 0 bases, leaving 7 bases between them. Germline values: CDR1 SGHRS, CDR2 YFSETQ. The CDR3 runs 15 residues. The CDR3 here is CASSLQRSNTGELFF. Written as DNA, the CDR3 is TGCGCCAGCAGCTTGCAACGGTCGAACACCGGGGAGCTGTTTTTT.